This T cell receptor (beta chain) was documented in a study of stem cell transplantation in POMP-related autoinflammatory disease. Study background: Impaired MHC class I-dependent CD8+ differentiation was hypothesized from defective thymoproteasomes. Before transplant, CD4+ T cells skewed naive and CD8+ proportions were low.

Germline lookup yields CDR1 SGHNT and CDR2 YYREEE (reference sequence). This CDR3 has 15 residues. The trim removed 2 bases at V and 8 bases at J, leaving 8 bases unmatched. For this clone: Its antigen remains unidentified.

Produced via immunoSEQ multiplex PCR; TCRdb's table is partial and in-frame only. The sample records about 32,000 clones, roughly 88% being singletons. Regarding the study as a whole: Fewer unique TRB V-J gene pairings were identified in patients with PRAID. A trend toward lower repertoire diversity and greater clonality appeared in every analyzed T-cell subset of PRAID patients.

This sequence joins TRBV5-4 and TRBJ2-3; 10 bases map to TRBD1. This sequence originates from a human donor with POMP-related autoinflammation and immune dysregulation (PRAID). The sample in question was CD4+ T cells from PBMCs, obtained before stem cell transplantation. CDR3 sequence reads: CASSFRRDRGGTQYF. The CDR3 DNA reads as TGTGCCAGCAGCTTTCGCCGGGACAGGGGAGGTACGCAGTATTTT.